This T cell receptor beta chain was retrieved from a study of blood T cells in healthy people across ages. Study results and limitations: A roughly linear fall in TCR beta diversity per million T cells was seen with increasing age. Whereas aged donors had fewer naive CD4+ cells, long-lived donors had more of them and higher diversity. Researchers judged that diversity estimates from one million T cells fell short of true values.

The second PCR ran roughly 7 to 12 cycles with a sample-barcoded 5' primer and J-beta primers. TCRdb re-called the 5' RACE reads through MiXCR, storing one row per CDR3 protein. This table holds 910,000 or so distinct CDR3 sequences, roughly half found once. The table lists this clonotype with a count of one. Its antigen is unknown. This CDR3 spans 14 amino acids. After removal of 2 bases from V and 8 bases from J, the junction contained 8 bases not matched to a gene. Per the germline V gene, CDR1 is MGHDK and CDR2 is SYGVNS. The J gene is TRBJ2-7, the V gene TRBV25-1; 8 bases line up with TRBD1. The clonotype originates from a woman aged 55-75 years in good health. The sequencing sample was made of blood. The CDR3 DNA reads TGTGCCAGCAGTGAAACCGGGACAGGAGGCCAGCAGTACTTC. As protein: CASSETGTGGQQYF.